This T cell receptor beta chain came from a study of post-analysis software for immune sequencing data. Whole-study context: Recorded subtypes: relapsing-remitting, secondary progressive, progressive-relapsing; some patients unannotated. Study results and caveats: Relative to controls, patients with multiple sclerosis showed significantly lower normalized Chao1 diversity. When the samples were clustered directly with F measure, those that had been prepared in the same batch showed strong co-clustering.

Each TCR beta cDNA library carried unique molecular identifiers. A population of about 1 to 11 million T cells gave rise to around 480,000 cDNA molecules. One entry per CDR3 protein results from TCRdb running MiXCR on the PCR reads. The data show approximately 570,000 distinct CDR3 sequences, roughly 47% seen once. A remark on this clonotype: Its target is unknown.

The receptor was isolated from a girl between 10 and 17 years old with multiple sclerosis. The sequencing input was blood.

CDR3: CASSSQGRGVETQYF. The CDR3 bases are TGTGCCAGCAGCTCCCAGGGGCGGGGAGTGGAGACCCAGTACTTC. This chain links TRBV11-2 with TRBJ2-7; the D call may be TRBD1 or TRBD2 (6 bases each). The assigned J gene may be wrong: the sequence end matches TRBJ2-5 better. The V gene's germline CDR1 is SGHAT and CDR2 FQNNGV. The CDR3 runs 15 residues.